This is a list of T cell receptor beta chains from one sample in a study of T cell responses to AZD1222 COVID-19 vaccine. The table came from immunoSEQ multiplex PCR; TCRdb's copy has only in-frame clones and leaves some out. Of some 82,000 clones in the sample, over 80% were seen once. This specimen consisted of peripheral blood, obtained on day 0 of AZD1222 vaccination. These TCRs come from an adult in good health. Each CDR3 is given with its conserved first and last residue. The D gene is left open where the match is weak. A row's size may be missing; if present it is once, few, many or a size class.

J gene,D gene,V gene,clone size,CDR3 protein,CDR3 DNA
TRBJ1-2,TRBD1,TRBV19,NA,CASSFPGTGARYTF,TGTGCCAGTAGTTTCCCCGGGACAGGGGCTCGCTACACCTTC
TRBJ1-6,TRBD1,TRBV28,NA,CASSAWTGANSPLHF,TGTGCCAGCAGTGCCTGGACAGGGGCGAATTCACCCCTCCACTTT
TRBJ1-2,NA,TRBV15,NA,CATSAPEQGPRGYTF,TGTGCCACCAGCGCTCCAGAACAGGGCCCCAGGGGCTACACCTTC
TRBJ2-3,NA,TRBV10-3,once,CAIRARGAITDTQYF,TGTGCCATCAGAGCCAGAGGGGCCATCACAGATACGCAGTATTTT
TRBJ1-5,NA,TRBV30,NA,CACKVQGWDQPQHF,TGTGCCTGTAAAGTACAGGGTTGGGATCAGCCCCAGCATTTT
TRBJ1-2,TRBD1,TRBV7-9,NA,CASRLTGEGGYTF,TGTGCCAGCAGATTAACAGGGGAGGGTGGCTACACCTTC
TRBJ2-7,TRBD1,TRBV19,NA,CASSIQGQTYEQYF,TGTGCCAGTAGTATCCAGGGACAGACCTACGAGCAGTACTTC
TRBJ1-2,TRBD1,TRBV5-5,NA,CASSLGMGSTGVRNYGYTF,TGTGCCAGCAGCTTGGGTATGGGATCTACAGGGGTACGAAACTATGGCTACACCTTC
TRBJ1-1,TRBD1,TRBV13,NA,CASSATGGYTEAFF,TGTGCCAGCAGCGCAACAGGGGGTTACACTGAAGCTTTCTTT
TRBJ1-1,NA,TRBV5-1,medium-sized,CASSLRTGTNTEAFF,TGCGCCAGCAGCTTGCGGACGGGGACGAACACTGAAGCTTTCTTT